These 9 T cell receptor beta chains originate from one sample sequenced in a study of blood T cell repertoires in COVID-19. Libraries were prepared by immunoSEQ multiplex PCR; TCRdb keeps only in-frame clonotypes and omits some of them. The sample has 490,000 or so clones; roughly nine tenths are singletons. Source material: PBMCs or T cells enriched from blood (not recorded which). These receptors all come from a woman aged 60-75 years who had recovered from COVID-19.

The chain combines TRBV24-1 with TRBJ2-4; possible D gene TRBD2, 5 bases. From germline, CDR1 is KGHDR and CDR2 SFDVKD. The CDR3 is 14 residues long. Trimming stripped 8 bases from V and 4 bases from J, with 14 bases between. For the CDR3, the DNA is TGTGCCACCACTAAGAGGGCAACAAAAAACATTCAGTACTTC. Translation: CATTKRATKNIQYF.

J is TRBJ1-4 and V is TRBV5-8; TRBD1 matches 8 bases. The V gene's germline CDR1 is SGHTS and CDR2 YDEGEE. The trim removed 3 bases at V and 8 bases at J, leaving 6 bases unmatched. The CDR3 spans 14 residues. CDR3 sequence: CASSSTGVGEKLFF. In DNA, the CDR3 is TGTGCCAGCAGCTCGACAGGGGTTGGGGAAAAACTGTTTTTT.

The chain couples TRBV30 to TRBJ2-1; the match to TRBD2 covers 11 bases. The CDR3 covers 13 residues. Germline V lookup: CDR1 GTSNPN, CDR2 SVGIG (reference sequence). J was trimmed by 14 bases and V by 1 base; bases with no gene match: 7. The CDR3 bases are TGTGCCTGGAGTGAGGGTAGCGGGGGGGCTGAGTTCTTC. It is translated as CAWSEGSGGAEFF.

V gene TRBV29-1 combines with J gene TRBJ2-2, with 9 bases matching TRBD2. The CDR3 totals 14 residues. In germline, CDR1 is SQVTM, CDR2 ANQGSEA. V trimming: 4 bases; J trimming: 4 bases; junction bases outside the gene matches: 4. The CDR3 DNA reads TGCAGCGTTGCCCTAGCGGGACTCACCGGGGAGCTGTTTTTT. Protein sequence: CSVALAGLTGELFF.

The chain uses TRBV19 and TRBJ2-1, with TRBD1 identical over 10 bases. V was clipped by 5 bases and J by 5 bases; unmatched bases: 6. This CDR3 spans 15 amino acids. Germline CDR1 LNHDA, CDR2 SQIVND (reference sequence). CDR3: CASSGAGTGDNEQFF. CDR3 sequence (DNA): TGTGCCAGTAGTGGAGCCGGGACAGGGGACAATGAGCAGTTCTTC.

The V call is TRBV5-5, the J call TRBJ2-3; D possibly corresponds to TRBD2 (5 bases). CDR3 size: 17 residues. CDR1 and CDR2 from the germline V gene are SGHKS and YYEKEE (reference sequence). Trimming pared 4 bases from V and 1 base from J, leaving 19 bases between. The CDR3 loop is CASSTIASTAGTDTQYF. The CDR3 DNA is TGTGCCAGCAGCACGATAGCGTCGACGGCCGGCACAGATACGCAGTATTTT.

This clone has just one count. This rearrangement joins TRBV5-1 to TRBJ2-5; 10 bases map to TRBD2. The CDR3 has 15 amino acids. The junction had 1 base not matched to a gene; V was cut back by 0 bases and J by 2 bases. Germline CDR1 is SGHRS and CDR2 is YFSETQ. In DNA, the CDR3 is TGCGCCAGCAGCTTGGTTAGCGGGAGGCAAGAGACCCAGTACTTC. Translation gives CASSLVSGRQETQYF.

The rearrangement links TRBV7-2 to TRBJ2-1; D might be TRBD2 (6 bases). The CDR3 has 14 residues. Deletions cut 5 bases from V and 9 bases from J, with 17 bases between. Germline lookup yields CDR1 SGHTA and CDR2 FQGNSA. CDR3 loop: CASSPGLHGGEQFF. CDR3 DNA: TGTGCCAGCAGCCCGGGACTCCACGGGGGTGAGCAGTTCTTC.

V usage is TRBV5-1 and J usage is TRBJ1-1; unclear D gene. This CDR3 region has 13 residues. The germline V gene encodes CDR1 SGHRS and CDR2 YFSETQ. V lost 1 base and J lost 0, with 4 bases in between. The chain's CDR3 is CASSLSMNTEAFF. DNA for the CDR3: TGCGCCAGCAGCTTGAGCATGAACACTGAAGCTTTCTTT.